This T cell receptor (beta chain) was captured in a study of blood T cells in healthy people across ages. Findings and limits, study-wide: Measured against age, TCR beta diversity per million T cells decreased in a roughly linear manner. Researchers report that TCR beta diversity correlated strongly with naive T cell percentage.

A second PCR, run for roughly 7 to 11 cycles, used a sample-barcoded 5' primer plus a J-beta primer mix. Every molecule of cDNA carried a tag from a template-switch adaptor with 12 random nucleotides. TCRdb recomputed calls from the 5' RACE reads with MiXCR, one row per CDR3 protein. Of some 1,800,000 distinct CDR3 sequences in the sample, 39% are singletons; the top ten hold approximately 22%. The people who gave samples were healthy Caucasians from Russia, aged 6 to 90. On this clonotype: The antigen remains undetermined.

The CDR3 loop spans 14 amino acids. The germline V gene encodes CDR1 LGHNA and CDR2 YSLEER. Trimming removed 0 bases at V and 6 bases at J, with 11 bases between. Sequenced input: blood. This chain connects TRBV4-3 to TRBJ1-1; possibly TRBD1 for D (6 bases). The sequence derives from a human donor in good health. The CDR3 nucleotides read TGCGCCAGCAGCCAAGAAGGGGGGTTTCCTGAAGCTTTCTTT. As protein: CASSQEGGFPEAFF.